The 22 T cell receptor beta chains reported below all come from one sample, sequenced in a study of cytomegalovirus exposure and HLA in healthy donors. PCR involved 60 Vbeta and 13 Jbeta primers. Produced via immunoSEQ multiplex PCR; TCRdb's table is partial and in-frame only. The table includes around 150,000 clones, about 81% detected once. Source material: PBMCs. All receptors come from a girl aged 2 to 9 in good health and CMV-seropositive.

This chain connects TRBV27 to TRBJ2-7, with D maybe TRBD2 (5 bases). Germline CDR1 MNHEY, CDR2 SMNVEV (reference sequence). CDR3 length: 14 residues. The V gene lost 3 bases and the J gene lost 6 bases, with 15 bases spanning the gap. CDR3 residues: CASSLEDPRGEQYF. CDR3 coding DNA: TGTGCCAGCAGTTTGGAGGACCCAAGAGGCGAGCAGTACTTC.

V gene TRBV7-8 combines with J gene TRBJ1-5, with a possible D match to TRBD1 (5 bases). The CDR3 loop spans 16 amino acids. Germline CDR1 reads SGHVS; CDR2 reads FQNEAQ. With 6 bases removed from V and 6 bases from J, the gap between germline ends came to 21 bases. For the CDR3, the DNA is TGTGCCAGCAGTGCTCGGGGCCCGGGAGGACGTCAGCCCCAGCATTTT. Translating gives CASSARGPGGRQPQHF.

This clone was found a few times. The chain employs TRBV6-5 and TRBJ1-2; no firm D call. This CDR3 is 13 amino acids long. Trimming took off 6 bases at V and 6 bases at J, with 14 bases between the two ends. Looked up from germline, CDR1 is MNHEY and CDR2 is SVGAGI. The CDR3 protein is CASSRGREDGYTF. CDR3 nucleotides: TGTGCCAGCAGCCGGGGTAGGGAGGATGGCTACACCTTC.

The chain couples TRBV28 to TRBJ2-7, with D possibly being TRBD1 (6 bases). CDR3 length: 16 amino acids. V was cut by 5 bases and J by 0 bases, with 17 bases left in between. Germline CDR1 is MDHEN and CDR2 is SYDVKM. The CDR3 spells CASSMSRDNPSYEQYF. CDR3 sequence (DNA): TGTGCCAGCAGTATGTCCCGGGACAACCCCTCCTACGAGCAGTACTTC.

V usage is TRBV4-1 and J usage is TRBJ2-7; TRBD1 aligns across 7 bases. With V trimmed by 6 bases and J by 5 bases, 7 bases remained unmatched. CDR3 length: 13 amino acids. Looked up from germline, CDR1 is MGHRA and CDR2 is YSYEKL. The CDR3 DNA sequence: TGCGCCAGCAGAGAGACAGGGTCTAACGAGCAGTACTTC. Translation gives CASRETGSNEQYF.

The V call is TRBV27, the J call TRBJ2-2; 7 bases match TRBD2. Germline CDR1 and CDR2: MNHEY and SMNVEV (reference sequence). The CDR3 has 16 residues. The junction had 4 bases not matched to a gene; V was cut back by 2 bases and J by 1 base. The DNA of the CDR3 is TGTGCCAGCAGTTTAAATTGGGGGGGGAACACCGGGGAGCTGTTTTTT. Amino acid sequence: CASSLNWGGNTGELFF.

V usage is TRBV2 and J usage is TRBJ1-1; TRBD1 might be the D (6 bases). Germline V gene sequence: CDR1 SNHLY, CDR2 FYNNEI. CDR3 size: 16 residues. V lost 2 bases and J 3 bases, leaving 16 bases between the germline ends. CDR3 residues: CASSEFGRGAYTEAFF. CDR3 DNA sequence: TGTGCCAGCAGTGAATTTGGGAGGGGGGCCTACACTGAAGCTTTCTTT.

The chain carries TRBV9 and TRBJ1-3; the D gene is possibly TRBD1 (6 bases). Trimming took 5 bases from V and 4 from J, leaving 16 bases between them. This CDR3 has 15 residues. Germline loops: CDR1 SGDLS, CDR2 YYNGEE. The chain's CDR3 is CASSLLGGPGNTIYF. For the CDR3, the DNA is TGTGCCAGCAGTCTGTTAGGGGGACCAGGAAACACCATATATTTT. Full variable domain (rest looked up from reference TRBV9 and TRBJ1-3): DSGVTQTPKHLITATGQRVTLRCSPRSGDLSVYWYQQSLDQGLQFLIQYYNGEERAKGNILERFSAQQFPDLHSELNLSSLELGDSALYFCASSLLGGPGNTIYFGEGSWLTVV.

The chain has TRBV7-3 and TRBJ2-5; 8 nucleotides line up with TRBD1. Trimming took 5 bases from V and 4 from J; bases not matched to a gene: 9. Germline V CDR1 and CDR2: SGHTA, FQGTGA. This CDR3 is 15 amino acids long. CDR3 nucleotides: TGTGCCAGCAGCACCCCAGGACAGGGTGGAGAGACCCAGTACTTC. This encodes CASSTPGQGGETQYF. The full variable domain, its missing parts supplied by reference TRBV7-3 and TRBJ2-5, is GAGVSQTPSNKVTEKGKYVELRCDPISGHTALYWYRQSLGQGPEFLIYFQGTGAADDSGLPNDRFFAVRPEGSVSTLKIQRTERGDSAVYLCASSTPGQGGETQYFGPGTRLLVL.

This rearrangement joins TRBV7-9 to TRBJ2-5; tentatively, D is TRBD1 (6 bases). Between the trimmed V and J ends, which lost 5 bases and 5 bases, there was a span of 15 bases. The CDR3 length is 14 residues. Per the germline V gene, CDR1 is SEHNR and CDR2 is FQNEAQ (reference sequence). The CDR3 region has the DNA TGTGCCAGCAGCACCTACAGGGAGAGGGAGACCCAGTACTTC. It codes for CASSTYRERETQYF.

The chain has TRBV28 and TRBJ2-7, with D maybe TRBD2 (7 bases). The germline V gene has CDR1 MDHEN and CDR2 SYDVKM. The germline V and J ends were trimmed by 4 bases and 4 bases, with 20 bases remaining between them. This CDR3 contains 16 residues. The CDR3 loop reads CASSSSGGGRGYEQYF. Here the CDR3 DNA reads TGTGCCAGCAGTTCCTCCGGTGGGGGGCGGGGGTACGAGCAGTACTTC.

The chain employs TRBV7-9 and TRBJ2-5, with TRBD2 matching 11 bases. Per germline, CDR1 SEHNR and CDR2 FQNEAQ (reference sequence). The CDR3 length is 15 residues. V lost 4 bases, J lost 5 bases, and 6 bases stayed unmatched. CDR3 protein: CASSSIAGGRETQYF. The CDR3 DNA follows: TGTGCCAGCAGCTCGATAGCGGGAGGGAGGGAGACCCAGTACTTC. The whole variable domain, filled in from reference TRBV7-9 and TRBJ2-5, reads DTGVSQNPRHKITKRGQNVTFRCDPISEHNRLYWYRQTLGQGPEFLTYFQNEAQLEKSRLLSDRFSAERPKGSFSTLEIQRTEQGDSAMYLCASSSIAGGRETQYFGPGTRLLVL.

The V call is TRBV5-4, the J call TRBJ2-3; possible D gene TRBD2, 6 bases. V was clipped by 4 bases and J by 6 bases, with 15 bases between them. Germline V gene sequence: CDR1 SGHNT, CDR2 YYREEE (reference sequence). The CDR3 extends over 14 amino acids. The CDR3 DNA reads TGTGCCAGCAGCCCACTAGCTTCCTGGGATACGCAGTATTTT. Its protein is CASSPLASWDTQYF.

The chain links TRBV28 to TRBJ2-2; 8 bases match TRBD1. Germline loops: CDR1 MDHEN, CDR2 SYDVKM. The trim removed 6 bases at V and 0 bases at J, leaving 3 bases unmatched. The CDR3 totals 15 residues. CDR3 protein: CASSMTGANTGELFF. The CDR3 DNA reads TGTGCCAGCAGCATGACAGGGGCGAACACCGGGGAGCTGTTTTTT.

J is TRBJ1-2 and V is TRBV6-6, with D uncertain. Germline loops: CDR1 MNHNY, CDR2 SVGAGI (reference sequence). The V gene lost 6 bases and the J gene lost 6 bases, with 8 bases spanning the gap. This CDR3 is 11 amino acids long. In DNA, the CDR3 is TGTGCCAGCAGGTCTTCAGATGGCTACACCTTC. It translates to CASRSSDGYTF.

This rearrangement joins TRBV30 to TRBJ1-2; TRBD1 aligns across 7 bases. Germline CDR1 GTSNPN, CDR2 SVGIG (reference sequence). CDR3 length: 13 amino acids. J lost 4 bases, V lost 3 bases, and 5 bases had no gene match. The CDR3 here is CAWRNPGGYGYTF. The CDR3 DNA reads TGTGCCTGGAGAAACCCAGGGGGCTATGGCTACACCTTC.

The CDR3: CASSPTGQGYETQYF. CDR3 sequence (DNA): TGTGCCAGCAGTCCGACAGGGCAGGGCTACGAGACCCAGTACTTC. The chain links TRBV25-1 to TRBJ2-5, with 7 bases that match TRBD1. The germline gives CDR1 MGHDK, CDR2 SYGVNS. CDR3 length: 15 residues. J lost 5 bases, V lost 5 bases, and 11 bases had no gene match.

This clone showed up just a few times. J is TRBJ2-2 and V is TRBV11-1; TRBD2 matches at 8 bases. Germline V CDR1 and CDR2: SGHAT, FQDESV (reference sequence). The CDR3 is 16 residues long. Germline trimming cut 1 base from V and 3 bases from J; bases unmatched to any gene: 4. The CDR3 sequence is CASSLDGSGDTGELFF. CDR3 bases: TGTGCCAGCAGCTTAGACGGTAGCGGGGACACCGGGGAGCTGTTTTTT.

The chain uses TRBV6-1 and TRBJ1-2; 7 bases are a match to TRBD1. V shed 6 bases, J shed 2 bases, and the junction held 3 bases outside the gene matches. Germline V gene lookup returns CDR1 MNHNS and CDR2 SASEGT. The CDR3 totals 13 residues. The CDR3 region is CASRETGNYGYTF. CDR3 DNA: TGTGCCAGCAGGGAGACAGGGAACTATGGCTACACCTTC.

The genes are TRBV30 and TRBJ1-1; D ambiguous. Germline loops: CDR1 GTSNPN, CDR2 SVGIG (reference sequence). Deletions cut 3 bases from V and 6 bases from J, with 17 bases between. This CDR3 region has 14 residues. CDR3: CAWSRALEASEAFF. The CDR3 DNA reads as TGTGCCTGGAGCCGAGCTCTCGAGGCGTCTGAAGCTTTCTTT.

This rearrangement joins TRBV30 to TRBJ2-4, with TRBD2 matching over 10 bases. Germline trimming cut 3 bases from V and 3 bases from J; bases unmatched to any gene: 11. This CDR3 is built from 17 residues. The germline CDR1 and CDR2 sequences are GTSNPN and SVGIG (reference sequence). The CDR3 nucleotides are TGTGCCTGGAGAGGGAATAGCGGGAGGAGCCTCAAAAACATTCAGTACTTC. It encodes CAWRGNSGRSLKNIQYF. Full variable domain (rest looked up from reference TRBV30 and TRBJ2-4): SQTIHQWPATLVQPVGSPLSLECTVEGTSNPNLYWYRQAAGRGLQLLFYSVGIGQISSEVPQNLSASRPQDRQFILSSKKLLLSDSGFYLCAWRGNSGRSLKNIQYFGAGTRLSVL.

This rearrangement joins TRBV2 to TRBJ1-5; 9 bases line up with TRBD1. Germline CDR1 and CDR2: SNHLY and FYNNEI. Trimming at V came to 5 bases and at J to 5 bases, leaving 16 bases not matched to a gene. This CDR3 is built from 18 residues. For the CDR3, the DNA is TGTGCCAGCAGTAGGACAGGGGCGTCGAATCTGGTCCATCAGCCCCAGCATTTT. Protein sequence: CASSRTGASNLVHQPQHF.